These 21 T cell receptor beta chains share one sample of origin, sequenced in a study of Graves' ophthalmopathy and Graves' hyperthyroidism. Beta-chain TCR CDR3 regions were amplified from RNA transcripts. Investigators did first-round RT-PCR with HTBI primers, then second-round multiplex PCR. TCRdb reprocessed the multiplex PCR reads via MiXCR and lists one record per CDR3 protein. The sample lists around 1,000,000 distinct CDR3 sequences, approximately 35% seen once, with around 10% in the top ten. The sample comprised peripheral blood or thyroid tissue (not recorded which). Receptors were obtained from an adult man with Graves' hyperthyroidism.

This rearrangement joins TRBV4-1 to TRBJ1-1, with D possibly being TRBD1 (5 bases). There are 16 residues in the CDR3. Germline values: CDR1 MGHRA, CDR2 YSYEKL. V dropped 5 bases and J dropped 4 bases, with 20 bases sitting between them. The DNA for the CDR3 is TGCGCCAGCAGCTCCGAGCCCAGGGTCGGTGGCACTGAAGCTTTCTTT. This codes for CASSSEPRVGGTEAFF.

The rearrangement joins TRBV7-9 to TRBJ2-7, with D tentatively TRBD2 (5 bases). The ends were cut back, 5 bases at V and 6 bases at J, with 20 bases in the middle. Germline V gene sequence: CDR1 SEHNR, CDR2 FQNEAQ (reference sequence). The CDR3 is 15 residues long. CDR3: CASSGRRTRGLEQYF. For the CDR3, the DNA is TGTGCCAGCAGCGGAAGAAGGACCCGAGGGCTCGAGCAGTACTTC.

In this sample, this clonotype turned up many times. The chain links TRBV7-8 to TRBJ2-7; tentative D call: TRBD2 (6 bases). Germline V gives CDR1 SGHVS, CDR2 FQNEAQ. The germline V and J ends were trimmed by 2 bases and 7 bases, with 12 bases remaining between them. The CDR3 has 13 amino acids. The CDR3 sequence is CASSLRGFQEQYF. The CDR3 coding sequence is TGTGCCAGCAGCTTACGGGGGTTCCAAGAGCAGTACTTC.

This clonotype has at least ten counts. The chain recombines TRBV11-2 with TRBJ2-7, with no clear D. The CDR3 sequence is 13 residues long. CDR1 and CDR2 (germline): SGHAT, FQNNGV. Trimming left V 4 bases short and J 7 bases short, with 14 bases between. CDR3 protein: CASSSSSRLEQYF. The CDR3 DNA is TGTGCCAGCAGCTCCTCTTCCCGGCTGGAGCAGTACTTC.

The V call is TRBV12-3 or TRBV12-4, the J call TRBJ2-5, with 8 bases identical to TRBD1. The junction had 10 bases not matched to a gene; V was cut back by 2 bases and J by 2 bases. The CDR3 totals 17 residues. The chain's CDR3 is CASSLSPATGVQETQYF. The CDR3 nucleotides are TGTGCCAGCAGTTTATCCCCCGCGACAGGGGTTCAAGAGACCCAGTACTTC.

J is TRBJ2-2 and V is TRBV25-1; TRBD2 aligns across 7 bases. The CDR3 spans 17 residues. CDR1 is MGHDK, CDR2 SYGVNS, per germline. The junction had 10 bases not matched to a gene; V was cut back by 6 bases and J by 0 bases. The CDR3 nucleotides are TGTGCCAGCAGCCTTGATCGACTAGCCCCGAACACCGGGGAGCTGTTTTTT. Translated, it gives CASSLDRLAPNTGELFF.

V usage is TRBV25-1 and J usage is TRBJ1-3; 9 bases are a match to TRBD1. This CDR3 has 15 amino acids. Trimming cost V 6 bases and J 8 bases; bases outside gene matches: 11. CDR1 and CDR2 (germline): MGHDK, SYGVNS. The CDR3 region has the DNA TGTGCCAGCAGCGGGACAGGGACCTATGGCTACACCATATATTTT. Translation gives CASSGTGTYGYTIYF.

CDR3 sequence (DNA): TGTGCCAGCCATTACGGACAGGGAACCGGGGAGCTGTTTTTT. Its protein product is CASHYGQGTGELFF. The chain links TRBV19 to TRBJ2-2, with 8 bases lining up with TRBD1. Germline CDR1 and CDR2: LNHDA and SQIVND (reference sequence). V shed 9 bases and J 5 bases; nucleotides not matched to a gene: 8. CDR3 length: 14 residues.

This clonotype was counted at least ten times. This sequence joins TRBV6-5 and TRBJ1-1; 7 bases are shared with TRBD1. Germline lookup yields CDR1 MNHEY and CDR2 SVGAGI. This CDR3 has 14 residues. Trimming took 5 bases from V and 3 from J; bases not matched to a gene: 6. CDR3: CASSRGTAHTEAFF. Here the CDR3 DNA reads TGTGCCAGCAGTCGCGGGACAGCCCACACTGAAGCTTTCTTT.

J is TRBJ2-5 and V is TRBV3-1; 7 positions match TRBD1. Per germline, CDR1 LGHDT and CDR2 YNNKEL (reference sequence). With V trimmed by 0 bases and J by 0 bases, 7 bases remained unmatched. CDR3 length: 17 amino acids. In nucleotides, the CDR3 is TGTGCCAGCAGCCAAGATCAGGGGACAGCAAACCAAGAGACCCAGTACTTC. Translated, it gives CASSQDQGTANQETQYF.

A few counts support this clonotype. This sequence joins TRBV2 and TRBJ1-5; the D is unclear. With 3 bases removed from V and 2 bases from J, the gap between germline ends came to 11 bases. The CDR3 has 15 amino acids. Germline V CDR1 and CDR2: SNHLY, FYNNEI. Here the CDR3 reads CASSEGAGGNQPQHF. The DNA for the CDR3 is TGTGCCAGCAGTGAGGGTGCCGGAGGCAATCAGCCCCAGCATTTT.

The count of this clonotype is one. The CDR3 DNA is TGTGCCAGCAGCTTATTCAGGGTTGGGGAGACCCAGTACTTC. This sequence encodes CASSLFRVGETQYF. The chain couples TRBV11-2 to TRBJ2-5, with D possibly matching TRBD1 (5 bases). Germline-derived CDR1 and CDR2 are SGHAT and FQNNGV. The length of the CDR3 is 14 residues. V was pared by 2 bases and J by 5 bases, with 12 bases between.

The table lists this clonotype with a few counts. This rearrangement joins TRBV4-3 to TRBJ1-1; D ambiguous. Germline CDR1 and CDR2: LGHNA and YSLEER. V lost 0 bases, J lost 1 base, and 12 bases lay in between. This CDR3 region has 16 residues. The CDR3 here is CASSQDFDIENTEAFF. As DNA, the CDR3 is TGCGCCAGCAGCCAAGATTTCGACATTGAGAACACTGAAGCTTTCTTT.

Ten or more counts support this clonotype. The chain carries TRBV20-1 and TRBJ1-2; D unresolved. Germline V lookup: CDR1 DFQATT, CDR2 SNEGSKA (reference sequence). This CDR3 spans 12 amino acids. The CDR3 DNA is TGCAGAGGTCCGGGGAGAGGCTATGGCTACACCTTC. Its translation: CRGPGRGYGYTF.

V is TRBV30 and J is TRBJ1-4; D perhaps matches TRBD1 (5 bases). This CDR3 has 14 amino acids. V lost 1 base and J 4 bases, leaving 10 bases between the germline ends. CDR1 GTSNPN and CDR2 SVGIG come from the germline V gene (reference sequence). The CDR3 is CAWSDRINNEKLFF. The CDR3 DNA is TGTGCCTGGAGTGACAGGATAAATAATGAAAAACTGTTTTTT.

This chain links TRBV7-9 with TRBJ2-3; the match to TRBD2 covers 9 bases. Trimming took 3 bases from V and 0 from J; bases not matched to a gene: 4. The CDR3 has 16 residues. CDR1 and CDR2 (germline): SEHNR, FQNEAQ (reference sequence). CDR3 sequence (DNA): TGTGCCAGCAGCTTGGGACTAGCAGAGAGCACAGATACGCAGTATTTT. Translating gives CASSLGLAESTDTQYF.

V is TRBV15 and J is TRBJ1-5; no definite D call. Germline-derived CDR1 and CDR2 are LNHNV and YYDKDF (reference sequence). Trimming left V 2 bases short and J 1 base short, with 18 bases between. The CDR3 is 18 residues long. The CDR3 sequence: CATSRSRGRGRSNQPQHF. The CDR3 region has the DNA TGTGCCACCAGCAGATCACGTGGTCGGGGTAGAAGCAATCAGCCCCAGCATTTT.

Regarding this clonotype: Being one base from a much bigger clone, this may be a read error. The chain carries TRBV15 and TRBJ2-5; maybe TRBD1 (5 bases). Germline loops: CDR1 LNHNV, CDR2 YYDKDF (reference sequence). V lost 5 bases and J 1 base, leaving 14 bases between the germline ends. The length of the CDR3 is 15 residues. This CDR3 is CATSSGGHGQETQYF. The CDR3 DNA is TGTGCCACCAGCTCTGGTGGACATGGCCAAGAGACCCAGTACTTC. Full variable domain (missing parts from reference TRBV15 and TRBJ2-5): DAMVIQNPRYQVTQFGKPVTLSCSQTLNHNVMYWYQQKSSQAPKLLFHYYDKDFNNEADTPDNFQSRRPNTSFCFLDIRSPGLGDTAMYLCATSSGGHGQETQYFGPGTRLLVL.

This clonotype was counted ten times or more. This sequence joins TRBV4-2 and TRBJ2-7, with D perhaps TRBD2 (6 bases). Germline assignment: CDR1 LGHNA and CDR2 YNFKEQ. The CDR3 spans 16 residues. V lost 1 base and J 6 bases, leaving 19 bases between the germline ends. The DNA for the CDR3 is TGTGCCAGCAGCCAAGGTCCTCGATCCGCCGGGGGCGAGCAGTACTTC. Its translation: CASSQGPRSAGGEQYF.

The V gene is TRBV13, the J gene TRBJ1-6, with D possibly TRBD1 on 6 matching bases. Per the germline V gene, CDR1 is PRHDT and CDR2 is FYEKMQ (reference sequence). The CDR3 loop spans 13 amino acids. The CDR3 is CASRAGVNSPLHF. CDR3 sequence (DNA): TGTGCTAGCCGGGCAGGGGTGAATTCACCCCTCCACTTT.

In this sample, this clonotype turned up a few times. This chain connects TRBV29-1 to TRBJ1-2; the D is unclear. The CDR3 is 12 residues long. Trimming removed 1 base from V and 1 base from J, with 4 bases in between. Germline CDR1 and CDR2: SQVTM and ANQGSEA. The CDR3 nucleotides are TGCAGCGTTGAAGGAGTTAACTATGGCTACACCTTC. As protein: CSVEGVNYGYTF.